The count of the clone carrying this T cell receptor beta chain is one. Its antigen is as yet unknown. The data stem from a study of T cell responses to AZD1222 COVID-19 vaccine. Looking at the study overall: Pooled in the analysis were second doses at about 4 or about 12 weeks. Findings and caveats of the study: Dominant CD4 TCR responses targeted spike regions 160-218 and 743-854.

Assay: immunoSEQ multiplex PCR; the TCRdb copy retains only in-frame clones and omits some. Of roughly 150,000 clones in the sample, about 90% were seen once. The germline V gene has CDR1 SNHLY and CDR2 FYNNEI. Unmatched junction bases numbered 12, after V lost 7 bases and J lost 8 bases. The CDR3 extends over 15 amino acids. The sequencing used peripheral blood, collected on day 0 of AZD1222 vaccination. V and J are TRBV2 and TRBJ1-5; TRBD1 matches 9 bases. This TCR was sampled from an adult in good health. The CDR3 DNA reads TGTGCCAGCAAAACGGGACAGGGCGTAATAGAGCCCCAGCATTTT. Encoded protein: CASKTGQGVIEPQHF.